A single TCR beta chain is shown here with its context. No cognate antigen has been identified for it. Base qualities are not at hand, and no much larger clone is one base apart. This specimen belongs to a study of OX40 agonist ivuxolimab in advanced cancers. Regarding the research as a whole: Ivuxolimab was an agonistic, fully human IgG2 monoclonal antibody directed against OX40 (CD134), a costimulatory receptor. Intravenous ivuxolimab was administered to patients every 2 weeks at six dose levels: 0.01, 0.1, 0.3, 1.5, 3 and 10 mg/kg. Among the approximately 50 dose-escalation patients, some 20 had hepatocellular carcinoma, about 15 melanoma, 9 renal cell carcinoma and 9 head and neck cancer. A male proportion of approximately 83% and a mean age of about 60 years, ranging from roughly 23 to 79, were recorded for the dose-escalation cohort. Patients were allowed to have had prior anti-PD-1, anti-PD-L1 or anti-CTLA-4 therapy, and approximately 39% of the dose-escalation patients had been treated with checkpoint inhibitors. Partial responses occurred in three dose-escalation patients, of whom one had hepatocellular carcinoma and two had cutaneous melanoma. The purpose of peripheral TCRbeta sequencing was to test whether ivuxolimab changed TCR sequence diversity and led to clonal T-cell expansion. The paper describes the monotherapy dose-escalation part (N = 52 patients) of the phase I trial of ivuxolimab.

For sequencing of the TCRbeta CDR3 region, genomic DNA was extracted from the sorted cells. TCRbeta CDR3 regions were sequenced using the immunoSEQ Assay. The table was pulled from immuneACCESS by TCRdb, which kept in-frame rearrangements only. Such tables lose some clones; where checked, under half of the loss comes from unresolved V genes, and the rest has no known cause. The sample table records 84,000 or so clones; roughly 84% of these occur just once. Around 2.7% of the sample goes to the ten largest clones. Broader findings and caveats from the paper: At doses of 0.1 to 3.0 mg/kg, clonal expansion of both CD4+ and CD8+ blood T cells was observed from baseline to week 6. Low levels of normalized T-cell clonal expansion were also seen in some nonresponding patients. Partial responders in the 0.1-3.0 mg/kg groups had among the lowest normalized peripheral clonal expansion, especially among CD8+ T cells. The antigen specificity of the peripheral T cells that underwent clonal expansion was not determined. On average, CD8+ T cells showed more expanded clones than CD4+ T cells after ivuxolimab.

The trial excluded patients who had a history of autoimmune disease or who were on systemic immunosuppression. Peripheral blood for TCR sequencing was drawn from every dose cohort at baseline, at cycle 4 day 1 and at cycle 7 day 1. Samples came from an open-label, multicenter, first-in-human phase I dose-escalation trial of ivuxolimab. The trial enrolled adults with locally advanced or metastatic head and neck squamous cell, hepatocellular, melanoma or renal cell carcinoma. Before TCR sequencing, CD4+ T cells and CD8+ T cells from peripheral blood were sorted into separate populations. The sequence was collected from an adult with an advanced solid tumor such as melanoma, head and neck, liver or kidney cancer. Sequenced here: CD4+ or CD8+ T cells sorted from blood, sampled in a trial of the OX40 agonist ivuxolimab.

CDR3 loop: CASSLAAGTGVYEQYF. The DNA sequence is TGTGCCAGCAGCTTGGCAGCCGGGACAGGGGTCTACGAGCAGTACTTC. The sequence joins TRBV11-3 to TRBJ2-7; 10 nucleotides in the junction match TRBD1. Taken from the germline V gene, the CDR1 and CDR2 loops are SGHNT and YENEEA. V has 3 bases trimmed and J has 3 bases trimmed; junction bases matching no gene number 8. Taken from cysteine to phenylalanine, the CDR3 has 16 residues. Solely the CDR3 DNA is kept, with 48 bases framed from the first base. The CDR3 plus the reference TRBV11-3 and TRBJ2-7 genes for the other parts give the full variable domain: EAGVVQSPRYKIIEKKQPVAFWCNPISGHNTLYWYLQNLGQGPELLIRYENEEAVDDSQLPKDRFSAERLKGVDSTLKIQPAELGDSAVYLCASSLAAGTGVYEQYFGPGTRLTVT.